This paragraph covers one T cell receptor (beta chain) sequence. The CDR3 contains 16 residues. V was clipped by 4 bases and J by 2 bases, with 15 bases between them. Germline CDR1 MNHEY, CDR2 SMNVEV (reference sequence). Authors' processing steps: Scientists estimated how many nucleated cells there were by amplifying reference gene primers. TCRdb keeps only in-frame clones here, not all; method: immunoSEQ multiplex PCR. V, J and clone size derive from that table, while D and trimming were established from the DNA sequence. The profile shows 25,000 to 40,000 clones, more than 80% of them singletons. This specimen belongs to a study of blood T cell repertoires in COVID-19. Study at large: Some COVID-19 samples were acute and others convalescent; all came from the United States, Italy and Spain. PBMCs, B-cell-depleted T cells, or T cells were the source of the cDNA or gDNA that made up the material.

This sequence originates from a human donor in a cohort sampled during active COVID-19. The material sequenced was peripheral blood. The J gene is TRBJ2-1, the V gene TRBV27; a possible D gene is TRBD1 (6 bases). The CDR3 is CASSSSNREPYNEQFF. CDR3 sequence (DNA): TGTGCCAGCAGTTCATCAAACAGGGAGCCCTACAATGAGCAGTTCTTC.